One sample yielded the 18 T cell receptor beta chains listed below, sequenced in a study of blood T cell repertoires in COVID-19. Profiling relied on immunoSEQ multiplex PCR, and the TCRdb table lists in-frame clones only, not all of them. In the table there are 210,000 or so clones, 65% to 85% of which are singletons. Sequenced sample: peripheral blood. These receptor sequences come from an elderly woman with acute or convalescent COVID-19.

The chain is built from TRBV4-2 and TRBJ1-5; D perhaps matches TRBD1 (6 bases). The CDR3 sequence is 16 residues long. Deletions cut 0 bases from V and 1 base from J, with 10 bases between. Germline assignment: CDR1 LGHNA and CDR2 YNFKEQ. CDR3 sequence (DNA): TGTGCCAGCAGCCAAGAACCAGGGGCAAGCAATCAGCCCCAGCATTTT. Its protein product is CASSQEPGASNQPQHF.

This clone was detected only once. The gene calls are TRBV11-2 and TRBJ2-3; the match to TRBD2 covers 8 bases. This CDR3 contains 16 residues. The junction had 14 bases not matched to a gene; V was cut back by 7 bases and J by 5 bases. Germline CDR1 reads SGHAT; CDR2 reads FQNNGV. This CDR3 is CASTPNGGGLLDTQYF. CDR3 DNA sequence: TGTGCCAGCACCCCAAACGGGGGGGGCCTTTTAGATACGCAGTATTTT.

The chain couples TRBV18 to TRBJ2-1; the D gene is possibly TRBD1 (6 bases). Germline V CDR1 and CDR2: KGHSH, LQKENI. This CDR3 is built from 15 residues. Trimming took off 0 bases at V and 10 bases at J, with 16 bases between the two ends. The CDR3 DNA reads TGTGCCAGCTCACCACCTTTGGGGGCATGGGGAGAGCAGTTCTTC. It yields the protein CASSPPLGAWGEQFF.

The sample holds a few counts of this clone. Written as DNA, the CDR3 is TGTGCCACCAGTGAGGGGGGGCAGAGTCAGCCCCAGCATTTT. It is translated as CATSEGGQSQPQHF. The chain joins TRBV24-1 to TRBJ1-5; D may be TRBD1 (6 bases). Trimming removed 4 bases from V and 6 bases from J, with 12 bases in between. This CDR3 has 14 amino acids. Germline assignment: CDR1 KGHDR and CDR2 SFDVKD.

For the CDR3, the DNA is TGTGCCTCCTTCCCCCCAGCCCTAGCGGGGATCACCGGGGAGCTGTTTTTT. Amino acid sequence: CASFPPALAGITGELFF. This chain joins TRBV30 and TRBJ2-2; TRBD2 matches 9 bases. The CDR3 is 17 amino acids. V lost 7 bases to trimming and J lost 4 bases; unmatched junction nucleotides: 16. The germline gives CDR1 GTSNPN, CDR2 SVGIG (reference sequence).

CDR3 region: CASSQVSHGSYGYTF. Here the CDR3 DNA reads TGTGCCAGCAGCCAAGTGAGCCACGGTTCCTATGGCTACACCTTC. The chain carries TRBV3-1 (or the pseudogene TRBV3-2) and TRBJ1-2; the D is unclear. Germline V gene data show CDR1 as LGHDT and CDR2 as YNNKEL (reference sequence). V was clipped by 1 base and J by 4 bases, with 13 bases between them. The CDR3 runs 15 residues.

V is TRBV4-3 and J is TRBJ2-3; 11 bases agree with TRBD2. Trimming at V came to 3 bases and at J to 0 bases, leaving 8 bases not matched to a gene. The CDR3 covers 18 residues. CDR1 and CDR2 from the germline V gene are LGHNA and YSLEER. DNA of the CDR3: TGCGCCAGCAGCCAGCAGACTAGCGGGGAAAGGAGCACAGATACGCAGTATTTT. Its protein is CASSQQTSGERSTDTQYF.

The chain combines TRBV29-1 with TRBJ2-7; perhaps TRBD2 as D (6 bases). V was clipped by 6 bases and J by 1 base, with 13 bases between them. The CDR3 runs to 13 residues. Germline V gene lookup returns CDR1 SQVTM and CDR2 ANQGSEA. This CDR3 is CSVLNGGSYEQYF. CDR3 DNA: TGCAGCGTCCTAAATGGAGGGTCCTACGAGCAGTACTTC.

This chain links TRBV28 with TRBJ1-2, with no clear D. The germline gives CDR1 MDHEN, CDR2 SYDVKM. The CDR3 totals 14 residues. Deletions cut 9 bases from V and 2 bases from J, with 16 bases between. Here the CDR3 DNA reads TGTGCCAGTACCTCCAGAGGCGGGAACTATGGCTACACCTTC. Amino acids: CASTSRGGNYGYTF.

The genes are TRBV5-4 and TRBJ2-1, with D perhaps TRBD2 (6 bases). The germline V gene has CDR1 SGHNT and CDR2 YYREEE (reference sequence). CDR3 length equals 15 residues. With 4 bases removed from V and 7 bases from J, the gap between germline ends came to 18 bases. CDR3 bases: TGTGCCAGCAGCACCGGGGAGGCCGCGGGGAATGAGCAGTTCTTC. It encodes CASSTGEAAGNEQFF.

V gene TRBV3-1 (or the pseudogene TRBV3-2) combines with J gene TRBJ2-1; the D is unclear. CDR1 and CDR2 from the germline V gene are LGHDT and YNNKEL (reference sequence). V was cut by 1 base and J by 6 bases, with 13 bases left in between. The CDR3 is 15 amino acids. This CDR3 is CASSQGPLDGNEQFF. In nucleotides, the CDR3 is TGTGCCAGCAGCCAAGGTCCGCTAGACGGCAATGAGCAGTTCTTC.

The V and J genes are TRBV11-3 and TRBJ2-2, with D tentatively TRBD2 (5 bases). The germline V gene has CDR1 SGHNT and CDR2 YENEEA. CDR3 length: 15 amino acids. The ends were cut back, 5 bases at V and 7 bases at J, with 17 bases in the middle. CDR3 coding DNA: TGTGCCAGCAGCGCGACCCAAAATCGGGGCGGGGAGCTGTTTTTT. Translated, it gives CASSATQNRGGELFF.

This rearrangement joins TRBV30 to TRBJ1-3; D not certain. This CDR3 spans 11 amino acids. Trimming shortened V by 4 bases and J by 3 bases, and 4 bases separated the two germline ends. The germline gives CDR1 GTSNPN, CDR2 SVGIG (reference sequence). The CDR3 sequence is CAWNRGNTIYF. The DNA for the CDR3 is TGTGCCTGGAATCGTGGAAACACCATATATTTT.

This clone appeared a single time. The V gene is TRBV7-8, the J gene TRBJ1-2; 8 bases match TRBD1. The trim removed 4 bases at V and 2 bases at J, leaving 3 bases unmatched. Germline lookup yields CDR1 SGHVS and CDR2 FQNEAQ. The CDR3 has 14 amino acids. The CDR3 protein is CASSSRTGNYGYTF. The CDR3 bases are TGTGCCAGCAGCTCCCGGACAGGGAACTATGGCTACACCTTC.

V usage is TRBV6-5 and J usage is TRBJ2-2, with D maybe TRBD2 (5 bases). The CDR3 has 14 amino acids. Per the germline V gene, CDR1 is MNHEY and CDR2 is SVGAGI. Trimming pared 6 bases from V and 4 bases from J, leaving 12 bases between. The CDR3, as DNA: TGTGCCAGCAGGAACCTACGGGGCACCGGGGAGCTGTTTTTT. This sequence encodes CASRNLRGTGELFF.

The rearrangement joins TRBV5-4 to TRBJ2-2; 11 positions agree with TRBD2. The germline V gene has CDR1 SGHNT and CDR2 YYREEE (reference sequence). V lost 0 bases and J lost 5; bases outside the gene matches: 6. The CDR3 is made up of 17 amino acids. CDR3 amino acids: CASSLAPGTSGTGELFF. The CDR3 DNA is TGTGCCAGCAGCTTGGCCCCTGGGACTAGCGGAACCGGGGAGCTGTTTTTT.

V usage is TRBV5-1 and J usage is TRBJ1-4; TRBD1 agrees at 10 bases. Germline loops: CDR1 SGHRS, CDR2 YFSETQ. V was clipped by 1 base and J by 4 bases; unmatched bases: 1. This CDR3 is 15 amino acids long. CDR3 sequence reads: CASSLRTGGNEKLFF. As DNA, the CDR3 is TGCGCCAGCAGCTTGAGGACAGGGGGTAATGAAAAACTGTTTTTT.

The chain combines TRBV7-2 with TRBJ1-2; 7 nucleotides match TRBD1. CDR1 SGHTA and CDR2 FQGNSA come from the germline V gene. CDR3 length: 13 residues. The J segment lost 4 bases and the V segment lost 5 bases, leaving 4 bases of the junction unmatched. The DNA of the CDR3 is TGTGCCAGCAGCCCCACAGGGGTCTATGGCTACACCTTC. Amino acid sequence: CASSPTGVYGYTF.